Described below is a single T cell receptor beta chain sequence and its context. MiXCR was run by TCRdb on the 5' RACE reads, yielding one entry per CDR3 protein. This sample has under 60,000 distinct CDR3 sequences, with about 28% found just once. Trimming cost V 4 bases and J 5 bases; bases outside gene matches: 9. Germline CDR1 SGHVS, CDR2 FNYEAQ. The CDR3 consists of 15 residues. Source material: naive CD4+ T cells sorted from blood. As for subset: naive CD4+ T cells, CD4+CD45RA+CD25-. The TCR was taken from a female donor with breast cancer. V usage is TRBV7-6 and J usage is TRBJ2-7; 9 nucleotides agree with TRBD2. This chain's CDR3 is CASSSMDSGSHEQYF. CDR3 in DNA: TGTGCCAGCAGCTCCATGGATAGCGGGAGTCACGAGCAGTACTTC. Using reference TRBV7-6 and TRBJ2-7 for the parts outside the CDR3, the full variable domain is GAGVSQSPRYKVTKRGQDVALRCDPISGHVSLYWYRQALGQGPEFLTYFNYEAQQDKSGLPNDRFSAERPEGSISTLTIQRTEQRDSAMYRCASSSMDSGSHEQYFGPGTRLTVT.